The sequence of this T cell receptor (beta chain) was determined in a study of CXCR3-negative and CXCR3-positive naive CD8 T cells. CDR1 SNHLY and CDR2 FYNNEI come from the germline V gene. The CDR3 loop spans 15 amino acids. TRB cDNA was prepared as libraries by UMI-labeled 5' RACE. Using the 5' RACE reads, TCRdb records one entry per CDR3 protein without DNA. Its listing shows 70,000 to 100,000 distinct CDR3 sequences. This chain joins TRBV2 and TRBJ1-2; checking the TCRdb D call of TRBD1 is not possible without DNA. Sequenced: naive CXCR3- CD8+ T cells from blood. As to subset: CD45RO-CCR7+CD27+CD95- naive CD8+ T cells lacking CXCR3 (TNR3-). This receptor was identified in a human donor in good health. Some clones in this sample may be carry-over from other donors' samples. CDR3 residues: CASSPGTGLLDGYTF.